This T cell receptor beta chain is drawn from a study of cytomegalovirus exposure and HLA in healthy donors. This CDR3 contains 13 residues. The V gene end was trimmed by 4 bases and the J gene end by 10 bases; junction bases not matched to a gene: 7. Germline values: CDR1 SGHDN, CDR2 FVKESK. Concerning this clone: What it binds is not known.

The PCR employed 60 Vbeta primers together with 13 Jbeta primers. Only in-frame clones appear in the TCRdb table, and some are missing; sequencing was by immunoSEQ multiplex PCR. The profile covers around 150,000 clones, with around 80% appearing a single time and around 4.5% taken by the ten largest. Findings of the study overall: Some public TCRs appeared in many individuals, while most sequences were rare. A reported reduction in N-insertions relative to the 666-donor mean was seen in an Asian-associated ancestry cluster in a later analysis. In a later analysis, a missense DCLRE1C variant was linked to TCR beta V- and J-gene trimming.

The chain couples TRBV14 to TRBJ2-1, with 7 bases aligning to TRBD2. Sample: PBMCs. The receptor's source is a man aged 25-40 years in good health and CMV-seronegative. Here the CDR3 reads CASSLLRGLEQFF. CDR3 DNA: TGTGCCAGCAGCCTCCTAAGGGGACTAGAGCAGTTCTTC.